Shown below are 4 T cell receptor beta chains from a single sample sequenced in a study of CD8+CD57+ T cells in acquired aplastic anemia. Patients sequenced had flow cytometry evidence of CD8+CD57+ cell expansion. Genomic DNA provided the template from which TCR beta VDJ and CDR3 profiles were obtained. One entry per CDR3 protein, called by TCRdb with MiXCR from the reads. The table has roughly 100,000 distinct CDR3 sequences, less than 75% seen once. The material sequenced was sorted CD4+, CD8+, or CD8+CD57+ T cells (not recorded which) from PBMCs. Receptor source: a human donor with aplastic anemia.

The V gene is TRBV10-1, the J gene TRBJ2-7; D is tentatively TRBD1 or TRBD2 (5 bases each). The germline gives CDR1 WNHNN, CDR2 SYGVQD (reference sequence). The CDR3 loop spans 16 amino acids. Trimming stripped 0 bases from V and 0 bases from J, with 12 bases between. The CDR3 here is CASSESRGVLSYEQYF. The DNA of the CDR3 is TGCGCCAGCAGTGAGTCTCGAGGGGTACTCTCCTACGAGCAGTACTTC.

The genes are TRBV24-1 and TRBJ2-1; a weak D match, TRBD1 (7 bases). V lost 6 bases and J lost 7, with 18 bases in between. The length of the CDR3 is 15 residues. Germline V CDR1 and CDR2: KGHDR, SFDVKD. The CDR3 DNA reads as TGTGCCACCAGTATCGCTGGGGCAGGGGGGAATGAGCAGTTCTTC. Protein sequence: CATSIAGAGGNEQFF.

The chain has TRBV27 and TRBJ1-5, with 7 nucleotides matching TRBD1. V gave up 6 bases and J gave up 4 bases; unmatched junction bases: 9. CDR1 is MNHEY and CDR2 is SMNVEV in the germline V gene (reference sequence). The CDR3 covers 15 residues. DNA of the CDR3: TGTGCCAGCAGGGACCGGACAGGCACTAATCAGCCCCAGCATTTT. Encoded protein: CASRDRTGTNQPQHF.

The rearrangement uses TRBV19 and TRBJ2-3; 8 positions match TRBD2. V trimming: 6 bases; J trimming: 2 bases; junction bases outside the gene matches: 7. CDR1 is LNHDA, CDR2 SQIVND, per germline (reference sequence). This CDR3 contains 15 residues. CDR3 residues: CASSVPAGDTDTQYF. For the CDR3, the DNA is TGTGCCAGTAGCGTTCCAGCGGGGGACACAGATACGCAGTATTTT.